This is a list of T cell receptor beta chains from one sample in a study of technical replicates of blood from several donors. The data were produced by immunoSEQ multiplex PCR, yet TCRdb's version contains in-frame clones alone and is incomplete. Here the sample spans tens of thousands of clones, 95% being singletons. Sequenced material: T cells isolated from PBMCs. The receptor set was obtained from a human donor in good health. Both conserved end residues are part of each CDR3. D genes are given only for firm matches. Clone size, where shown, is once, few, many, or a class for clones that have expanded.

CDR3 DNA	CDR3 protein	clone size	D gene	V gene	J gene
TGTGCCAGCAGCGAACTGAGAACTGAAGCTTTCTTT	CASSELRTEAFF	once	.	TRBV6-1	TRBJ1-1
TGTGCCAGCAGCTTACTACAGGCTAGTGCTAACTATGGCTACACCTTC	CASSLLQASANYGYTF	.	.	TRBV7-9	TRBJ1-2
TGCGCCAGCAGCCCCTTGCGGGGGGGCTCTGAGCAGTTCTTC	CASSPLRGGSEQFF	.	TRBD2	TRBV4-1	TRBJ2-1
TGCAGCGTTGAATTCGCGGGGGGGCGCGATGAGCAGTTCTTC	CSVEFAGGRDEQFF	.	TRBD2	TRBV29-1	TRBJ2-1
TGTGCCAGCAGCTACGGGACTAGCGGGAGAGCCGGGGAGCTGTTTTTT	CASSYGTSGRAGELFF	.	TRBD2	TRBV6-5	TRBJ2-2
TGTGCCAGCAGTTTCGTTTCGGGTGTTGATACGCAGTATTTT	CASSFVSGVDTQYF	.	.	TRBV27	TRBJ2-3
TGTGCCAGTAGTATACGTGGGTCGACAGGAGAAGAGACCCAGTACTTC	CASSIRGSTGEETQYF	.	.	TRBV19	TRBJ2-5
TGTGCCAGCAGCACCGGACTAGCCCCCTACAATGAGCAGTTCTTC	CASSTGLAPYNEQFF	few	TRBD2	TRBV9	TRBJ2-1
TGTGCCAGCAGCTTGTCGGACATCTATGGCTACACCTTC	CASSLSDIYGYTF	.	.	TRBV7-9	TRBJ1-2
TGTGCCAGCAGTTCAATAGCGGGTAAGCGCTACAATGAGCAGTTCTTC	CASSSIAGKRYNEQFF	.	TRBD2	TRBV11-2	TRBJ2-1
TGTGCCAGCAGTTTATCGTTGGAGCAGCCCCAGCATTTT	CASSLSLEQPQHF	.	.	TRBV27	TRBJ1-5
TGTGCCTCCCACGGATTCGGACTCAATGAAAAACTGTTTTTT	CASHGFGLNEKLFF	.	.	TRBV6-1	TRBJ1-4
TGTGCCAGCAGCTCCAGGAGGACGATTCAAGAGACCCAGTACTTC	CASSSRRTIQETQYF	.	.	TRBV11-2	TRBJ2-5
TGTGCCAGCTCACCGGCTTTTAATCCCATCAATGAGCAGTTCTTC	CASSPAFNPINEQFF	once	.	TRBV18	TRBJ2-1
TGTGCCAGCAGCGTAGTTGTTAGCGGGGGCCAAGAGACCCAGTACTTC	CASSVVVSGGQETQYF	.	TRBD2	TRBV9	TRBJ2-5
TGTGCCAGCAGCCAAGATTTCCCGACAGGTGCCAACGTCCTGACTTTC	CASSQDFPTGANVLTF	.	.	TRBV4-2	TRBJ2-6
TGTGCCAGCAGTCCTACCCTCGGGGGCTATGGCTACACCTTC	CASSPTLGGYGYTF	once	.	TRBV6-5	TRBJ1-2
TGTGCCAGCTCACTAGGACAGGGGGATTTAAGCTACACCTTC	CASSLGQGDLSYTF	.	TRBD1	TRBV18	TRBJ1-2
TGCGCCAGCAGCTTGGCCTCAGGGTCCACTGAAGCTTTCTTT	CASSLASGSTEAFF	.	.	TRBV5-1	TRBJ1-1
TGTGCCACCGGCGGAAACTATGGCTACACCTTC	CATGGNYGYTF	.	.	TRBV15	TRBJ1-2
TGCGCCAGCAGCTTCCTTGGGACAGGGTCTGGCGAGCAGTACTTC	CASSFLGTGSGEQYF	.	TRBD1	TRBV5-1	TRBJ2-7
TGTGCCAGCAGTTGGGCCCTAAGCTACGAGCAGTACTTC	CASSWALSYEQYF	.	.	TRBV6-5	TRBJ2-7
TGTGCCAGCAGCTCCTTAGCGACCAAATCGGGGGAGCAGTACTTC	CASSSLATKSGEQYF	.	.	TRBV5-6	TRBJ2-7
TGTGCCAGCAGGTTTACCGGGACTAGAAGGCCAGATACGCAGTATTTT	CASRFTGTRRPDTQYF	.	TRBD2	TRBV11-2	TRBJ2-3
TGCGCCAGCAGCCGCGCCTGGGGGCAAAACACTGAAGCTTTCTTT	CASSRAWGQNTEAFF	once	.	TRBV5-1	TRBJ1-1